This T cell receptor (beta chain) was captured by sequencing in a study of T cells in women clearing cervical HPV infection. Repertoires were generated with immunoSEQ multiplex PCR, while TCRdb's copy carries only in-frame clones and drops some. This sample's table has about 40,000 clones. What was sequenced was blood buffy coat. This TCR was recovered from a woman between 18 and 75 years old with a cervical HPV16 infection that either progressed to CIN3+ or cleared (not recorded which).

This chain's CDR3 is CASSEPGQGNTIYF. CDR3 DNA (partial): TGTGCCAGCAGTGAACCGGGACAGGGAAACACC. The chain recombines TRBV6-1 with TRBJ1-3; 7 bases line up with TRBD1. The CDR3 end lies 3 residues beyond the end of the read and is filled in from the germline J gene. The CDR3 consists of 14 residues. V trimming: 2 bases; J trimming: 4 bases; junction bases outside the gene matches: 2. CDR1 MNHNS and CDR2 SASEGT come from the germline V gene.